The T cell receptor (beta chain) under discussion was sequenced for a study of cytomegalovirus exposure and HLA in healthy donors. Regarding this clone: Its target is unknown.

The donors were members of the validation cohort, which comprised 120 subjects and was separate from the first cohort of 666 subjects. Germline CDR1 is SGHDT and CDR2 is YYEEEE. The CDR3 contains 15 residues. V dropped 1 base and J dropped 4 bases, with 12 bases sitting between them. General observations from the study: The study put under 200 TCR beta chains on its list as cytomegalovirus-associated. Cytomegalovirus status was reportedly diagnosed by the classifier with high specificity and sensitivity. A few CMV-associated chains were confirmed in vitro to be specific for CMV antigens.

TCRdb's table, derived via immunoSEQ multiplex PCR, lists solely in-frame clones and lacks some. The sample gives roughly 230,000 clones, less than 95% of which show up once; around 3.1% is in the top ten. The receptor's source is a woman aged 30 to 39 in good health and CMV-seronegative. The rearrangement links TRBV5-6 to TRBJ1-3; no reliable D call. The material sequenced was PBMCs. CDR3 nucleotides: TGTGCCAGCAGCTTGCCCTCCTCGGGCGGAAACACCATATATTTT. Amino acids: CASSLPSSGGNTIYF.